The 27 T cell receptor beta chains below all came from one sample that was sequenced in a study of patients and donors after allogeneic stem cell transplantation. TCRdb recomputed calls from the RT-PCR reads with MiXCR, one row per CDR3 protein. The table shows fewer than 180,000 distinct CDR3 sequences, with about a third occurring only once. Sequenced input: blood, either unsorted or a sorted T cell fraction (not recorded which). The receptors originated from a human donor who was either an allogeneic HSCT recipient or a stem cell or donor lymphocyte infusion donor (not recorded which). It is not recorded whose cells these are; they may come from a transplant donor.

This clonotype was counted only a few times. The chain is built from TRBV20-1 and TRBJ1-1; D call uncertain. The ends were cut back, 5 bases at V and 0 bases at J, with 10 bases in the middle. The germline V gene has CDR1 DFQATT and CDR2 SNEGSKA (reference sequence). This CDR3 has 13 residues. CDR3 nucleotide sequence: TGCAGTGCTCCCCCGATAGTGAACACTGAAGCTTTCTTT. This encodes CSAPPIVNTEAFF.

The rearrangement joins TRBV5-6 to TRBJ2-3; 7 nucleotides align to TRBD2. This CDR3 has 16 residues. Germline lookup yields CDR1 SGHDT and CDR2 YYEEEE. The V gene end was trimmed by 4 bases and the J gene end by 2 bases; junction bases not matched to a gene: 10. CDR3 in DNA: TGTGCCAGCAGCCATCCCAGCGGGGCACTCACAGATACGCAGTATTTT. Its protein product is CASSHPSGALTDTQYF.

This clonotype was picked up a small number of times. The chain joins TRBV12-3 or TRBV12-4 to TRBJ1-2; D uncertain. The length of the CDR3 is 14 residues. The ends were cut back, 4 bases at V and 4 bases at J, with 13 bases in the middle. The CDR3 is CASSSGPRLYGYTF. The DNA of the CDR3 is TGTGCCAGCAGTTCCGGGCCCAGACTCTATGGCTACACCTTC.

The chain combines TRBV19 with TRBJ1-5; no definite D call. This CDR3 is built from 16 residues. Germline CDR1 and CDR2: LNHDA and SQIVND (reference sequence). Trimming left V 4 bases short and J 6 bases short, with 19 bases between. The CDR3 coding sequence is TGTGCCAGTAGTACCCACCGGGTCCTCGTTCCTCAGCCCCAGCATTTT. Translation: CASSTHRVLVPQPQHF.

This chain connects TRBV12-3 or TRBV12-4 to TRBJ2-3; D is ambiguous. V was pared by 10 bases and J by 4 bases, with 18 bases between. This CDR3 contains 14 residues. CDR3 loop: CATQTRSRADTQYF. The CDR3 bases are TGTGCCACCCAGACAAGAAGCCGGGCAGATACGCAGTATTTT.

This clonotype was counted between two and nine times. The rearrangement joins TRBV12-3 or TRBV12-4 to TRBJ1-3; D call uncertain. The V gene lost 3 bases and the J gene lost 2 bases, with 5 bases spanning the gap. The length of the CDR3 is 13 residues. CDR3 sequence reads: CASSFNAGNTIYF. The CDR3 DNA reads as TGTGCCAGCAGTTTCAACGCTGGAAACACCATATATTTT.

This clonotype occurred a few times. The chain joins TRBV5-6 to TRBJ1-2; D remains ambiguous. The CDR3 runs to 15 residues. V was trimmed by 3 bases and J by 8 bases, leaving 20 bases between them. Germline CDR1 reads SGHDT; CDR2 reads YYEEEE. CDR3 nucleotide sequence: TGTGCCAGCAGCTCGCCGGGAATGCAGTTGAGAGGCTACACCTTC. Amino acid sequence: CASSSPGMQLRGYTF.

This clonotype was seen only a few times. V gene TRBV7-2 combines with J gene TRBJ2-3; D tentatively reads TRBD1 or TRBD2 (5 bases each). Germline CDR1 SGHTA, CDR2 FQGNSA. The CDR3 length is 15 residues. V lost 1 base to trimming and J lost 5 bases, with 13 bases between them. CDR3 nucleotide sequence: TGTGCCAGCAGCTTAGGGGGCAGGAGGCGAGATACGCAGTATTTT. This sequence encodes CASSLGGRRRDTQYF.

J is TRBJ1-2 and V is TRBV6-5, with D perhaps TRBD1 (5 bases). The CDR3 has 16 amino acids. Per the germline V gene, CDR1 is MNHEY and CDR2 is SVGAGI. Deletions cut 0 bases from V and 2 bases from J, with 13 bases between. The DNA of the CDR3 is TGTGCCAGCAGTTACTCAGTACTGGAGGGGAACTATGGCTACACCTTC. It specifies CASSYSVLEGNYGYTF.

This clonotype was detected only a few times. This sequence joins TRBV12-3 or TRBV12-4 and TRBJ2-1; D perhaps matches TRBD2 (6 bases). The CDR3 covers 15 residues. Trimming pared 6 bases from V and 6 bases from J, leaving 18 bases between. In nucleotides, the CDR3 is TGTGCCAGCAGCTCCCTGGGAGGAGGGGTCAATGAGCAGTTCTTC. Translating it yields CASSSLGGGVNEQFF.

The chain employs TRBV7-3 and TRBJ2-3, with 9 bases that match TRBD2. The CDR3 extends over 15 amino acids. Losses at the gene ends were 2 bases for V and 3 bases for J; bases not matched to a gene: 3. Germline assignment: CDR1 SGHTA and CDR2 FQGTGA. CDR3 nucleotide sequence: TGTGCCAGCAGCTTATTGAGCGGGGGGACAGATACGCAGTATTTT. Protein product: CASSLLSGGTDTQYF.

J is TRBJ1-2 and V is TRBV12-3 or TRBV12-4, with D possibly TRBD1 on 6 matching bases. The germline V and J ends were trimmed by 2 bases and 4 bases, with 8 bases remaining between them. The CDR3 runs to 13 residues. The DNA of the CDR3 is TGTGCCAGCAGTTTAACAGGGCTCTATGGCTACACCTTC. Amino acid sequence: CASSLTGLYGYTF.

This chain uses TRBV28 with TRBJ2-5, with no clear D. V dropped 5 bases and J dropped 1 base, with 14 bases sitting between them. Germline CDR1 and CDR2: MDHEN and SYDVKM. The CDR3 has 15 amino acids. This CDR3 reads CASSRPRPGQETQYF. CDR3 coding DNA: TGTGCCAGCAGTCGTCCGAGACCGGGCCAAGAGACCCAGTACTTC. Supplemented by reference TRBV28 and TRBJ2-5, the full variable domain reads DVKVTQSSRYLVKRTGEKVFLECVQDMDHENMFWYRQDPGLGLRLIYFSYDVKMKEKGDIPEGYSVSREKKERFSLILESASTNQTSMYLCASSRPRPGQETQYFGPGTRLLVL.

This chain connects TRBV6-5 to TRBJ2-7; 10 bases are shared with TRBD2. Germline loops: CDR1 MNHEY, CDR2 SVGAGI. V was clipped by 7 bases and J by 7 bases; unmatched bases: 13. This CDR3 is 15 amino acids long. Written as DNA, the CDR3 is TGTGCCAGCACTTCTAGCGGGGGAGACCTTGGGGAGCAGTACTTC. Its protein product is CASTSSGGDLGEQYF.

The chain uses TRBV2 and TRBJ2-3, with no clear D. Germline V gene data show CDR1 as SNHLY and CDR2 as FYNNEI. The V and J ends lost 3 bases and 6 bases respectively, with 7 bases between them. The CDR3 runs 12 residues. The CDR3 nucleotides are TGTGCCAGCAGTGATCCACCCGATACGCAGTATTTT. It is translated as CASSDPPDTQYF. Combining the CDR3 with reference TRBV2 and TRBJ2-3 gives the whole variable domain EPEVTQTPSHQVTQMGQEVILRCVPISNHLYFYWYRQILGQKVEFLVSFYNNEISEKSEIFDDQFSVERPDGSNFTLKIRSTKLEDSAMYFCASSDPPDTQYFGPGTRLTVL.

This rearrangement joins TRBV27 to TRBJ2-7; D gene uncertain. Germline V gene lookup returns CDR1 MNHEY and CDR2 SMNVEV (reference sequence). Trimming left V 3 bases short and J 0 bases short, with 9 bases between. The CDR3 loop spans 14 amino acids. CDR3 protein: CASSFAVSSYEQYF. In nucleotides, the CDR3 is TGTGCCAGCAGTTTCGCCGTATCCTCCTACGAGCAGTACTTC.

The CDR3 here is CASSLLSGGNTIYF. The CDR3 DNA is TGTGCCAGCAGCCTCCTCAGTGGGGGAAACACCATATATTTT. This chain uses TRBV7-2 with TRBJ1-3; D is uncertain. V was pared by 5 bases and J by 4 bases, with 12 bases between. From germline, CDR1 is SGHTA and CDR2 FQGNSA. The CDR3 has 14 amino acids.

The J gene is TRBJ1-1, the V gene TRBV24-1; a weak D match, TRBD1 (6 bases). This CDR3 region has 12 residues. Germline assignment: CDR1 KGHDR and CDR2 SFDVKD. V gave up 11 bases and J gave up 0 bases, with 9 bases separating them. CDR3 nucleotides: TGTGCCATCCACAGGGTGAACACTGAAGCTTTCTTT. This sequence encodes CAIHRVNTEAFF.

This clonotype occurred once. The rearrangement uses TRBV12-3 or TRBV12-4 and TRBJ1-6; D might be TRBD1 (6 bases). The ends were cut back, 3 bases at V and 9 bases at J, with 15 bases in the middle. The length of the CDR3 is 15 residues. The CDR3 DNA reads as TGTGCCAGCAGTTTTGGGGGGGCCGGCGGTTCACCCCTCCACTTT. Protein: CASSFGGAGGSPLHF.

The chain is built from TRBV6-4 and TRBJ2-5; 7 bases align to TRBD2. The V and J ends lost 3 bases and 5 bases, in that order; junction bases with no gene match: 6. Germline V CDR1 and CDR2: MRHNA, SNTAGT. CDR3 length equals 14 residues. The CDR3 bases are TGTGCCAGCAGTGATCGACTAGCTGAGGAGACCCAGTACTTC. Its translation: CASSDRLAEETQYF.

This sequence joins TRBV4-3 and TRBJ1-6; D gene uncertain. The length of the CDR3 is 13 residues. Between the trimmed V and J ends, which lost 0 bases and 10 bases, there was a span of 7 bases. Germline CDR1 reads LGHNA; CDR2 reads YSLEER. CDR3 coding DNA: TGCGCCAGCAGCCAAGATCGGGCCTCACCCCTCCACTTT. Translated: CASSQDRASPLHF.

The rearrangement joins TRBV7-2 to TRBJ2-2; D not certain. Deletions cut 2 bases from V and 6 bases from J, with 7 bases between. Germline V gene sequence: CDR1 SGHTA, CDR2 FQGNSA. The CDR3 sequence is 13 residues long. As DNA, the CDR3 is TGTGCCAGCAGCTTATTCATCGCCGGGGAGCTGTTTTTT. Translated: CASSLFIAGELFF.

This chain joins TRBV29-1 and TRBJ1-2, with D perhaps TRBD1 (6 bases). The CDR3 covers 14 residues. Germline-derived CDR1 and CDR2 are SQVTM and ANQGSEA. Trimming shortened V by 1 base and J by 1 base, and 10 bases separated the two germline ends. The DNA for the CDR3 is TGCAGCGTTGAAGTCAGGGGAATTAACTATGGCTACACCTTC. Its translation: CSVEVRGINYGYTF.

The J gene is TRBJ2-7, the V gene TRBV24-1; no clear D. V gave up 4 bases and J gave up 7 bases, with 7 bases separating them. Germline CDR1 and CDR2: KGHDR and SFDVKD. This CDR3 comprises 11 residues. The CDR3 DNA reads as TGTGCCACCAGTGACCTGAGGGAGCAGTACTTC. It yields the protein CATSDLREQYF.

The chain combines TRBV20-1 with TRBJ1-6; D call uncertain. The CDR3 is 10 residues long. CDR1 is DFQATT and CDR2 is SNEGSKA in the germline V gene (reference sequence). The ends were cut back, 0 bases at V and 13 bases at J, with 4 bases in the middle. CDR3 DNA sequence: TGCAGTGCTAGAGAGGGGCCCCTCCACTTT. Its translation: CSAREGPLHF.

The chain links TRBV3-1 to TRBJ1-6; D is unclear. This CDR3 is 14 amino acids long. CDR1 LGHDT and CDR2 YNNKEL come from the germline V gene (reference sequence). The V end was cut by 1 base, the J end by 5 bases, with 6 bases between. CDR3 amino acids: CASSQVGNNSPLHF. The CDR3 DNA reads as TGTGCCAGCAGCCAAGTAGGGAATAATTCACCCCTCCACTTT.

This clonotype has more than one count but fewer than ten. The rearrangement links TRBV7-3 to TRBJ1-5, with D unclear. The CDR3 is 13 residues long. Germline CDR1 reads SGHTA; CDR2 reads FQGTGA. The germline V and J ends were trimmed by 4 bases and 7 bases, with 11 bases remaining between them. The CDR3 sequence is CASSSAFGQPQHF. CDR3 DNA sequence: TGTGCCAGCAGCTCCGCGTTTGGACAGCCCCAGCATTTT.